This T cell receptor beta chain was captured by sequencing in a study of vaccination and CD4 T cells after COVID-19. Comment on this clonotype: Antigen unknown.

An Oncomine TCR Beta short-read assay was used to sequence the DNA from cultured CD4+ T cells. TCRdb used MiXCR to reprocess the PCR reads, holding one entry per CDR3 protein. The sample yields over 14,000 distinct CDR3 sequences, 52% seen once. Germline V gene lookup returns CDR1 MGHRA and CDR2 YSYEKL. With V trimmed by 0 bases and J by 2 bases, 12 bases remained unmatched. This CDR3 is 18 amino acids long. The treatment here: approximately 11-day PBMC culture with coronavirus spike peptide pools or control peptides (ViraFEST assay). Material for sequencing was CD4+ T cells from blood, cultured in vitro. The chain recombines TRBV4-1 with TRBJ2-7, with 8 bases matching TRBD1. The TCR comes from a human donor who had recovered from COVID-19. CDR3 in amino acids: CASSQDRVGQGFTYEQYF. The DNA of the CDR3 is TGCGCCAGCAGCCAAGATCGTGTAGGACAGGGATTTACCTACGAGCAGTACTTC.